The rows below give T cell receptor beta chains drawn from one sample of a study of early T cells in non-severe SARS-CoV-2 infection. TCRdb redid the calling of the 5' RACE reads with MiXCR, one entry per CDR3 protein. The sample contains 95,000 to 120,000 distinct CDR3 sequences, about 12% of which appear only once. The sequencing sample was made of whole blood. The receptors here all came from an adult who was a healthcare worker with PCR-confirmed SARS-CoV-2 infection or an uninfected control (not recorded which). Each CDR3 is given with its conserved first and last residue. A D gene is named only where the DNA matches it firmly. Size is stated for part of the rows, as once, few or many counts, or as a class when the clone is expanded.

J gene: TRBJ2-3
clone size: few
V gene: TRBV10-3
D gene: TRBD2
CDR3 protein: CAISAWRGGPDTQYF
CDR3 DNA: TGTGCCATCAGTGCCTGGCGGGGGGGCCCCGATACGCAGTATTTT

J gene: TRBJ2-1
clone size: many
V gene: TRBV30
D gene: NA
CDR3 protein: CACLSATNEQFF
CDR3 DNA: TGTGCCTGTTTGTCAGCGACCAATGAGCAGTTCTTC

J gene: TRBJ1-5
clone size: NA
V gene: TRBV6-5
D gene: TRBD1
CDR3 protein: CASSYGRGPSQPQHF
CDR3 DNA: TGTGCCAGCAGTTACGGCAGGGGGCCCAGTCAGCCCCAGCATTTT

J gene: TRBJ2-1
clone size: few
V gene: TRBV5-4
D gene: NA
CDR3 protein: CASSFWGNEQFF
CDR3 DNA: TGTGCCAGCAGCTTTTGGGGGAATGAGCAGTTCTTC

J gene: TRBJ2-6
clone size: NA
V gene: TRBV13
D gene: NA
CDR3 protein: CASSHTPSSGANVLTF
CDR3 DNA: TGTGCCAGCAGCCACACCCCGAGCTCTGGGGCCAACGTCCTGACTTTC

J gene: TRBJ2-7
clone size: few
V gene: TRBV24-1
D gene: NA
CDR3 protein: CATSDHRGSGSYEQYF
CDR3 DNA: TGTGCCACCAGTGACCATCGAGGGTCGGGATCCTACGAGCAGTACTTC

J gene: TRBJ2-7
clone size: few
V gene: TRBV28
D gene: NA
CDR3 protein: CASSFGAGEQYF
CDR3 DNA: TGTGCCAGCAGTTTCGGGGCGGGGGAGCAGTACTTC

J gene: TRBJ2-3
clone size: few
V gene: TRBV10-2
D gene: TRBD2
CDR3 protein: CASSESKRGGLLRYTDTQYF
CDR3 DNA: TGCGCCAGCAGTGAGTCGAAGCGGGGGGGACTTTTACGATACACAGATACGCAGTATTTT

J gene: TRBJ2-7
clone size: NA
V gene: TRBV10-3
D gene: NA
CDR3 protein: CAISESKLEQYF
CDR3 DNA: TGTGCCATCAGTGAGTCGAAACTCGAGCAGTACTTC

J gene: TRBJ2-4
clone size: many
V gene: TRBV28
D gene: NA
CDR3 protein: CASSPRRAKNIQYF
CDR3 DNA: TGTGCCAGCAGCCCCAGACGGGCCAAAAACATTCAGTACTTC

J gene: TRBJ2-5
clone size: NA
V gene: TRBV10-3
D gene: NA
CDR3 protein: CAISEGPQETQYF
CDR3 DNA: TGTGCCATCAGTGAGGGGCCCCAAGAGACCCAGTACTTC

J gene: TRBJ2-2
clone size: few
V gene: TRBV7-2
D gene: TRBD1
CDR3 protein: CASTVPTGGLAGELFF
CDR3 DNA: TGTGCCAGCACCGTCCCGACAGGGGGCTTGGCCGGGGAGCTGTTTTTT

J gene: TRBJ2-1
clone size: once
V gene: TRBV29-1
D gene: NA
CDR3 protein: CSVRVGTREGEQFF
CDR3 DNA: TGCAGCGTCCGCGTAGGAACTAGAGAAGGAGAGCAGTTCTTC

J gene: TRBJ2-2
clone size: few
V gene: TRBV7-3
D gene: NA
CDR3 protein: CASSRRETRGGELFF
CDR3 DNA: TGTGCCAGCAGCCGAAGGGAGACCCGGGGTGGGGAGCTGTTTTTT

J gene: TRBJ2-2
clone size: few
V gene: TRBV9
D gene: NA
CDR3 protein: CASNGGTNTGELFF
CDR3 DNA: TGTGCCAGCAACGGCGGGACGAACACCGGGGAGCTGTTTTTT

J gene: TRBJ2-3
clone size: NA
V gene: TRBV7-6
D gene: NA
CDR3 protein: CASSLGQTRKTDTQYF
CDR3 DNA: TGTGCCAGCAGCTTAGGACAGACTAGAAAGACAGATACGCAGTATTTT

J gene: TRBJ1-2
clone size: NA
V gene: TRBV6-6
D gene: TRBD1
CDR3 protein: CASSYSLTGGDGYTF
CDR3 DNA: TGTGCCAGCAGTTACTCCCTAACAGGGGGCGATGGCTACACCTTC

J gene: TRBJ1-1
clone size: many
V gene: TRBV30
D gene: NA
CDR3 protein: CAWMAHTEAFF
CDR3 DNA: TGTGCCTGGATGGCGCACACTGAAGCTTTCTTT

J gene: TRBJ2-3
clone size: few
V gene: TRBV5-1
D gene: NA
CDR3 protein: CASSSFNGADTQYF
CDR3 DNA: TGCGCCAGCAGCTCTTTCAATGGGGCAGATACGCAGTATTTT

J gene: TRBJ1-2
clone size: NA
V gene: TRBV6-6
D gene: NA
CDR3 protein: CASSYGRGYTF
CDR3 DNA: TGTGCCAGCAGTTATGGAAGAGGCTACACCTTC

J gene: TRBJ2-5
clone size: many
V gene: TRBV7-6
D gene: NA
CDR3 protein: CASSLLGRETQYF
CDR3 DNA: TGTGCCAGCAGCTTACTGGGGCGGGAGACCCAGTACTTC

J gene: TRBJ1-4
clone size: NA
V gene: TRBV5-1
D gene: TRBD1
CDR3 protein: CASMGWGTGNEKLFF
CDR3 DNA: TGCGCCAGCATGGGCTGGGGGACAGGGAACGAAAAACTGTTTTTT

J gene: TRBJ2-3
clone size: NA
V gene: TRBV15
D gene: NA
CDR3 protein: CATSRGEVSADTQYF
CDR3 DNA: TGTGCCACCAGCAGAGGGGAGGTCAGCGCAGATACGCAGTATTTT

J gene: TRBJ2-2
clone size: NA
V gene: TRBV24-1
D gene: NA
CDR3 protein: CATSDLNSLLTGELFF
CDR3 DNA: TGTGCCACCAGTGATTTGAACAGCCTCCTCACCGGGGAGCTGTTTTTT

J gene: TRBJ1-4
clone size: many
V gene: TRBV5-6
D gene: NA
CDR3 protein: CASSLGIRQGSTNEKLFF
CDR3 DNA: TGTGCCAGCAGCTTGGGGATTCGGCAGGGGAGCACTAATGAAAAACTGTTTTTT

J gene: TRBJ2-5
clone size: NA
V gene: TRBV27
D gene: NA
CDR3 protein: CASSLLGGGETQYF
CDR3 DNA: TGTGCCAGCAGTTTATTGGGGGGCGGAGAGACCCAGTACTTC